The present TCR beta chain was sequenced within a study of blood T cell repertoires in COVID-19. For the study at large: Researchers got acute and convalescent COVID-19 samples from the United States, Italy and Spain.

Germline CDR1 reads MDHEN; CDR2 reads SYDVKM. The V gene lost 9 bases and the J gene lost 3 bases, with 4 bases spanning the gap. This CDR3 comprises 10 residues. The Seattle site enrolled patients during active infection and followed them longitudinally. TCRdb's table, derived via immunoSEQ multiplex PCR, lists solely in-frame clones and lacks some. The sample carries under 400,000 clones, about 87% recorded once. This clone appeared a single time. J is TRBJ2-3 and V is TRBV28; D remains ambiguous. The sample comprised peripheral blood. The sequence derives from a woman in her twenties or thirties with COVID-19, enrolled during active disease. The CDR3 DNA reads TGTGCCAGTCAAACAGATACGCAGTATTTT. It translates to CASQTDTQYF.